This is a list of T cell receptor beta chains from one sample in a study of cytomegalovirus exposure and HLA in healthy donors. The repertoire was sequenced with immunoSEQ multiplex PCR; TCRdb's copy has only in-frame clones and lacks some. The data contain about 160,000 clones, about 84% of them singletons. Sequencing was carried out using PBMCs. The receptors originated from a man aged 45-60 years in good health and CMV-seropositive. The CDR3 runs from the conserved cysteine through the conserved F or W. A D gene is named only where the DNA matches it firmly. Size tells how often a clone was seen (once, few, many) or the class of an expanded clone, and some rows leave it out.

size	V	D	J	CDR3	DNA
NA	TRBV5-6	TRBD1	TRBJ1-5	CASSFWDRVEGPQHF	TGTGCCAGCAGCTTTTGGGACAGGGTAGAGGGACCCCAGCATTTT
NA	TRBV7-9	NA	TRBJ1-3	CASSFSTGNTIYF	TGTGCCAGCAGCTTTTCCACTGGAAACACCATATATTTT
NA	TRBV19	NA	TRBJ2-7	CASSGTAAYEQYF	TGTGCCAGTAGCGGAACCGCGGCCTACGAGCAGTACTTC
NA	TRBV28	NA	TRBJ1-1	CASSSPYTEAFF	TGTGCCAGCAGTTCCCCGTACACTGAAGCTTTCTTT
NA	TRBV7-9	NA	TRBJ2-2	CASSLGGSVNFGELFF	TGTGCCAGCAGCTTAGGTGGTAGCGTTAACTTCGGGGAGCTGTTTTTT
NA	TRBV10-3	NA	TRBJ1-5	CAISDGDQPQHF	TGTGCCATCAGTGACGGTGATCAGCCCCAGCATTTT
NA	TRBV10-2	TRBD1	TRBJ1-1	CASAHRGGTEAFF	TGCGCCAGCGCTCACAGGGGTGGCACTGAAGCTTTCTTT
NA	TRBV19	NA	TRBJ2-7	CASSRGYYEQYF	TGTGCCAGTAGTCGGGGGTACTACGAGCAGTACTTC
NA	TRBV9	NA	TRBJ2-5	CASSARGQNQETQYF	TGTGCCAGCAGCGCCCGGGGACAAAACCAAGAGACCCAGTACTTC
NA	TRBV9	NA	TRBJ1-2	CASSGIRGSNYGYTF	TGTGCCAGCAGCGGGATAAGGGGTTCTAACTATGGCTACACCTTC
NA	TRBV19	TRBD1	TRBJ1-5	CASSHRGQGANQPQHF	TGTGCCAGTAGCCATCGGGGACAGGGAGCCAATCAGCCCCAGCATTTT
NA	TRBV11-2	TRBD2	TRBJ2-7	CASSLGGTSGSYEQYF	TGTGCCAGCAGCTTAGGGGGAACTAGCGGATCCTACGAGCAGTACTTC
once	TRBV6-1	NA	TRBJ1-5	CASSQGGGEYQPQHF	TGTGCCAGCAGCCAGGGTGGTGGAGAGTATCAGCCCCAGCATTTT
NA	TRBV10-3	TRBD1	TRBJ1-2	CAISEDRVYGYTF	TGTGCCATCAGCGAGGACAGGGTTTATGGCTACACCTTC
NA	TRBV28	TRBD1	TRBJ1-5	CASSLGTGRTGNQPQHF	TGTGCCAGCAGTTTAGGAACAGGGAGGACAGGAAATCAGCCCCAGCATTTT
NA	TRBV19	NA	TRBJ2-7	CASSVQAGSYEQYF	TGTGCCAGTAGTGTTCAAGCTGGCTCCTACGAGCAGTACTTC
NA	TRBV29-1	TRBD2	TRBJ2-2	CSVEGIAGFTGELFF	TGCAGCGTTGAGGGTATAGCGGGATTCACCGGGGAGCTGTTTTTT
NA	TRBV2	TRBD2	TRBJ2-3	CASSFGDYSTDTQYF	TGTGCCAGTTCCTTCGGGGACTACAGCACAGATACGCAGTATTTT
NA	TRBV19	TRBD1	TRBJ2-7	CASSITGTAYYEQYF	TGTGCCAGTAGTATCACAGGGACAGCTTACTACGAGCAGTACTTC
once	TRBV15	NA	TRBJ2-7	CATSRDYYEQYF	TGTGCCACCAGCAGAGATTACTACGAGCAGTACTTC
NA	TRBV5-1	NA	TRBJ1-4	CASSFAGISEKLFF	TGCGCCAGCAGCTTTGCGGGTATTTCGGAAAAACTGTTTTTT
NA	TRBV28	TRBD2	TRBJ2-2	CASSLAGSGELFF	TGTGCCAGCAGCCTAGCGGGATCTGGGGAGCTGTTTTTT
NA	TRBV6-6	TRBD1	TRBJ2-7	CASSYSTGDYEQYF	TGTGCCAGCAGTTACTCGACAGGGGACTACGAGCAGTACTTC
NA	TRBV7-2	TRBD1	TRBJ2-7	CASSYRTGSYEQYF	TGTGCCAGCAGCTATAGGACAGGGTCCTACGAGCAGTACTTC
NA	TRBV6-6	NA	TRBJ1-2	CASSSLTDNYGYTF	TGTGCCAGCAGTTCCTTGACAGACAACTATGGCTACACCTTC
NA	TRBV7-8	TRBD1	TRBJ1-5	CASSLDRGGNQPQHF	TGTGCCAGCAGCTTGGACAGGGGCGGGAATCAGCCCCAGCATTTT
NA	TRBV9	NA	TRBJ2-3	CASSVWDSDTQYF	TGTGCCAGCAGCGTATGGGACTCAGATACGCAGTATTTT
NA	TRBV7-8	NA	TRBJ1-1	CASSSEGVGTEAFF	TGTGCCAGCAGCTCCGAGGGAGTTGGCACTGAAGCTTTCTTT
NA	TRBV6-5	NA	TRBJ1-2	CASSPKPRDYGYTF	TGTGCCAGCAGTCCGAAACCGAGGGACTATGGCTACACCTTC
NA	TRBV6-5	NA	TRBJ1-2	CASSYEGNYGYTF	TGTGCCAGCAGTTACGAGGGTAACTATGGCTACACCTTC
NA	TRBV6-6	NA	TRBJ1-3	CASSYSSGLWNTIYF	TGTGCCAGCAGTTACTCTTCCGGGTTGTGGAACACCATATATTTT
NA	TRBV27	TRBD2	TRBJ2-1	CASSLTSGWSDEQFF	TGTGCCAGCAGTCTGACTAGCGGTTGGTCCGATGAGCAGTTCTTC
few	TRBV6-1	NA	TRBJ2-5	CASSAGPPTIGETQYF	TGTGCCAGCAGTGCTGGGCCCCCGACGATTGGGGAGACCCAGTACTTC
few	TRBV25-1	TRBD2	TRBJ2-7	CASSDKRGYYEQYF	TGTGCCAGCAGTGACAAGCGGGGATACTACGAGCAGTACTTC
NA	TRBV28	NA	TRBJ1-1	CASSNQGWTEAFF	TGTGCCAGCAGTAATCAGGGGTGGACTGAAGCTTTCTTT
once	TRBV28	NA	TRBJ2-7	CASSLVGQGQYF	TGTGCCAGCAGTTTGGTGGGGCAGGGGCAGTACTTC
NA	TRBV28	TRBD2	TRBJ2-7	CAATLADGYEQYF	TGTGCCGCGACCCTAGCGGATGGCTACGAGCAGTACTTC
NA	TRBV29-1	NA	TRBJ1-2	CSVEGDNTLGHYGYTF	TGCAGCGTTGAAGGAGACAACACCCTCGGTCACTATGGCTACACCTTC
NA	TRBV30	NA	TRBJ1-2	CAASVGRNIINYGYTF	TGTGCCGCCTCCGTGGGGCGCAACATTATAAACTATGGCTACACCTTC
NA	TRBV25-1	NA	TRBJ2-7	CASSGQTYEQYF	TGTGCCAGCAGTGGCCAGACCTACGAGCAGTACTTC
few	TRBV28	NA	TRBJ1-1	CASSLGRGYTEAFF	TGTGCCAGCAGTTTGGGGAGGGGGTACACTGAAGCTTTCTTT
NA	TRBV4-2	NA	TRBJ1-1	CASSQDRGQKRSIMNTEAFF	TGTGCCAGCAGCCAAGACCGAGGACAGAAAAGGAGCATCATGAACACTGAAGCTTTCTTT
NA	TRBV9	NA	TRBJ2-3	CASSARTQGGDTQYF	TGTGCCAGCAGCGCCCGGACCCAAGGAGGAGATACGCAGTATTTT
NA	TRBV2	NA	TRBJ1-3	CASRDTSSGNTIYF	TGTGCCAGCAGGGACACGAGCTCTGGAAACACCATATATTTT
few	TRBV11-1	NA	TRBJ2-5	CASSFRDPLETQYF	TGTGCCAGCAGCTTCAGGGATCCCCTAGAGACCCAGTACTTC
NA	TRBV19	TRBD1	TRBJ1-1	CASSPDRNALEAFF	TGTGCCAGTAGTCCGGACAGGAATGCCTTAGAAGCTTTCTTT
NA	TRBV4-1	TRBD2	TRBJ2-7	CASSALAGLSEQYF	TGCGCCAGCAGCGCACTAGCGGGATTAAGCGAGCAGTACTTC
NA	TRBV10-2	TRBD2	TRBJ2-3	CASRSTSSGGLTDTQYF	TGCGCCAGCAGGAGTACCTCTAGCGGGGGACTGACAGATACGCAGTATTTT
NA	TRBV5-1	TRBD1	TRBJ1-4	CASSLGQINEKLFF	TGCGCCAGCAGCCTGGGACAGATTAATGAAAAACTGTTTTTT
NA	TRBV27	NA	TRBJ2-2	CASSSIPTSGTGELFF	TGTGCCAGCAGCTCGATCCCAACATCGGGCACCGGGGAGCTGTTTTTT
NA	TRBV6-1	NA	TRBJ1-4	CASRLRVDEKLFF	TGTGCCAGCAGGCTGAGGGTGGATGAAAAACTGTTTTTT
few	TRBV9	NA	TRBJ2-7	CASSVASGPYEQYF	TGTGCCAGCAGCGTAGCCAGCGGGCCCTACGAGCAGTACTTC
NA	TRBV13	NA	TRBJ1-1	CASSPSDSANTEAFF	TGTGCCAGCAGCCCCTCGGACAGTGCGAACACTGAAGCTTTCTTT
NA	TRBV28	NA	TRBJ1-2	CASSLFSYGYTF	TGTGCCAGCAGTTTATTTAGCTATGGCTACACCTTC
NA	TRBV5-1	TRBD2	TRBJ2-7	CASSSSGRALEQYF	TGCGCCAGCAGCTCTAGCGGGAGGGCTTTGGAGCAGTACTTC